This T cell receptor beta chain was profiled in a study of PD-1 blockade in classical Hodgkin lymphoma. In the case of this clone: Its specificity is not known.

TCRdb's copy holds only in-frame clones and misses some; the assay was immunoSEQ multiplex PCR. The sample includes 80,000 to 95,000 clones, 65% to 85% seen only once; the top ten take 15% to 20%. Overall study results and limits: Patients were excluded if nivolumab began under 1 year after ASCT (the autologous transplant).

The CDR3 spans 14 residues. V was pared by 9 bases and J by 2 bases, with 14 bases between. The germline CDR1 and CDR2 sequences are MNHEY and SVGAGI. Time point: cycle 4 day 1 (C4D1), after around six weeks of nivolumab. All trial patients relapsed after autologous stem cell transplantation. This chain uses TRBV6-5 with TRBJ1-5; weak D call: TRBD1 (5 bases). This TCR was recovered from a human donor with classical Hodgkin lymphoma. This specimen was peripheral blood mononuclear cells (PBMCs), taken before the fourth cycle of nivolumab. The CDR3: CASRRSGGNQPQHF. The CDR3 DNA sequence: TGTGCCAGTAGACGATCGGGGGGCAATCAGCCCCAGCATTTT.